What follows is one TCR beta chain and its context. Its recognized antigen is unknown. Base quality data are lacking; no much larger clone is found one base away. To sequence the TCRbeta CDR3 region, genomic DNA was isolated from the sorted cells. The immunoSEQ Assay was used for sequencing of TCRbeta CDR3 regions. Imported from immuneACCESS, the table was reduced by TCRdb to in-frame sequences with V and J called. These copies leave out some clones; in studies compared against another copy, an unresolved V gene accounts for under half, and the cause of the remainder is not known. The table for this sample lists fewer than 85,000 clones; roughly nine tenths of them were counted only once. Of the sample, 2% to 2.5% is held by the ten largest clones. The record originates from a study of OX40 agonist ivuxolimab in advanced cancers. About the investigation overall: Ivuxolimab was a fully human IgG2 agonistic monoclonal antibody targeting the costimulatory receptor OX40 (CD134). Intravenous ivuxolimab was administered to patients every 2 weeks at six dose levels: 0.01, 0.1, 0.3, 1.5, 3 and 10 mg/kg. Among the approximately 50 dose-escalation patients, some 20 had hepatocellular carcinoma, 15 melanoma, 9 renal cell carcinoma and 9 head and neck cancer. The dose-escalation cohort was almost 85% male with a mean age of approximately 60 years, ranging from about 23 to 85. Patients were allowed to have had prior anti-PD-1, anti-PD-L1 or anti-CTLA-4 therapy, and approximately 39% of the dose-escalation patients had been treated with checkpoint inhibitors. Partial responses were achieved by three dose-escalation patients, of whom one had hepatocellular carcinoma and two had cutaneous melanoma. The point of sequencing TCRbeta in the periphery was to test whether ivuxolimab changed TCR sequence diversity and drove clonal T-cell expansion. The paper describes the monotherapy dose-escalation part (N = 52 patients) of the phase I trial of ivuxolimab. Here is what the overall study found, with its caveats: Partial responders in the 0.1-3.0 mg/kg groups had among the lowest normalized peripheral clonal expansion, especially among CD8+ T cells. Low levels of normalized T-cell clonal expansion were also seen in some patients who did not respond. At doses from 0.1 to 3.0 mg/kg, clonal expansion was seen in both CD4+ and CD8+ blood T cells between baseline and week 6. On average, CD8+ T cells showed more expanded clones than CD4+ T cells after ivuxolimab. Antigen specificity was not determined for the clonally expanded peripheral T cells.

The trial excluded patients who had a history of autoimmune disease or who were on systemic immunosuppression. Peripheral blood for TCR sequencing was collected from all dose cohorts at baseline, on cycle 4 day 1, and on cycle 7 day 1. The samples were taken from a phase I, first-in-human, multicenter, open-label dose-escalation trial of ivuxolimab. Adults with locally advanced or metastatic melanoma, renal cell carcinoma, hepatocellular carcinoma or head and neck squamous cell carcinoma were enrolled in the trial. Before TCR sequencing, CD4+ T cells and CD8+ T cells were sorted from peripheral blood as separate populations. Including the terminal cysteine and phenylalanine, the CDR3 comprises 15 residues. Only CDR3 DNA is held: 45 bases, read in frame from base 1. The V and J ends are trimmed by 2 bases and 4 bases, leaving 15 bases between them. CDR1 and CDR2 are read off the germline V gene (reference sequence) as SGHNT and YYREEE.

The receptor comes from an adult with an advanced solid tumor such as melanoma, head and neck, liver or kidney cancer. The sequence is built from TRBV5-4 and TRBJ2-5; TRBD2 might be the D gene, on 6 matching bases. The source material was CD4+ or CD8+ T cells sorted from blood, sampled in a trial of the OX40 agonist ivuxolimab. Here is the DNA: TGTGCCAGCAGCTTCGATTTACGGGGGACAGAGACCCAGTACTTC. It is translated as CASSFDLRGTETQYF.